Sequencing of this TCR beta chain was carried out in a study of cytomegalovirus exposure and HLA in healthy donors. The wider study: Inside one of the first data releases sat tens of millions of unique TCRs taken from HLA-typed donors. General study points: Other equally common chains were less clonally expanded than HLA-associated TCR beta chains, a later analysis showed. In a later analysis, V- and J-gene trimming of beta chains associated with a DCLRE1C missense variant, replicated independently.

Trimming took 0 bases from V and 4 from J, leaving 7 bases between them. The CDR3 is 13 residues long. Germline lookup yields CDR1 SGHRS and CDR2 YFSETQ. To note about this clone: Its antigen is currently unknown.

The primer mix had 60 Vbeta and 13 Jbeta primers. This table comes from immunoSEQ multiplex PCR, and its TCRdb copy is limited to in-frame clones, with some not included. The table lists about 82,000 clones, 80% to 90% of them singletons. The sequence came from a man in his sixties or seventies in good health and CMV-seropositive. Sequencing was performed on PBMCs. The chain is built from TRBV5-1 and TRBJ1-2; TRBD1 might be the D (5 bases). The CDR3 protein is CASSLGGPYGYTF. DNA of the CDR3: TGCGCCAGCAGCTTGGGGGGCCCCTATGGCTACACCTTC.